The source of this T cell receptor (beta chain) is a study of blood T cell dynamics during melanoma immunotherapy. Study at large: Metastatic melanoma patients received first-line pembrolizumab or nivolumab plus ipilimumab.

About this clone: The antigen is undetermined.

TCRdb keeps only in-frame clones here, not all; method: immunoSEQ multiplex PCR. The sample includes 4,000 to 5,000 clones, roughly 96% of them seen just once. Overall study results and limits: Among sorted CD8+ subsets, immune-effector cells had the highest clonality and cell-free DNA similarity. The study could not tell melanoma-specific clones from general immune activation.

V was shortened by 6 bases and J by 2 bases, with 8 bases between the two germline ends. The CDR3 has 12 amino acids. Germline CDR1 and CDR2: SGDLS and YYNGEE. Described time point: pre-treatment baseline. One draw preceded checkpoint blockade; another followed its first cycle at week 3. The gene calls are TRBV9 and TRBJ1-2; the D gene is possibly TRBD1 (5 bases). This TCR was sampled from a human donor with melanoma. The sample in question was effector memory CD8+ T cells from blood, obtained from a patient treated with checkpoint blockade. CDR3 loop: CASNHRNYGYTF. The CDR3 bases are TGTGCCAGCAACCACAGGAACTATGGCTACACCTTC.